This T cell receptor beta chain is from a study of T cell changes during pregnancy in multiple sclerosis. Some clones are missing from TCRdb's copy, which holds only in-frame ones; the method was immunoSEQ multiplex PCR. The sample includes around 60,000 clones, roughly 90% of them seen just once. Trimming removed 8 bases at V and 3 bases at J, with 17 bases between. Germline V lookup: CDR1 MDHEN, CDR2 SYDVKM. The CDR3 is 14 residues long. This sequence was found in a female donor with multiple sclerosis, enrolled in a pregnancy study. V and J are TRBV28 and TRBJ2-7, with D maybe TRBD1 (6 bases). Sequenced here: peripheral blood, sampled in the second trimester of pregnancy. The CDR3 nucleotides are TGTGCCAGCGGAGATCCGGGACAAGGCTACGAGCAGTACTTC. This codes for CASGDPGQGYEQYF.